These 2 T cell receptor beta chains were sequenced from one sample in a study of T cells in Graves' hyperthyroidism and ophthalmopathy (dated by TCRdb to the late 2010s). Library preparation employed multiplex PCR. Sequencing instrument: Illumina HiSeq 2000. The TCR beta CDR3 regions were amplified from RNA transcripts. The TCR CDR3 was subjected to a first round of RT-PCR using the HTBI primer set and the Qiagen OneStep RT-PCR kit. TCRdb reprocessing: public reads trimmed at Q25 with fastp, clones called with MiXCR, in-frame beta chains kept. A single entry per CDR3 protein holds the most common genes and DNA from its merged rows. The sample yields roughly 61,000 distinct CDR3 sequences; about 53% were counted once. The ten largest account for approximately 3.5% of the sample. Sequenced sample: blood. The receptors were sampled from a woman aged 55 to 70 with Graves' ophthalmopathy.

This clonotype appeared many times. The chain has TRBV4-1 and TRBJ2-7, with TRBD1 identical over 10 bases. CDR1 is MGHRA and CDR2 is YSYEKL in the germline V gene. The CDR3 runs to 15 residues. Germline trimming cut 3 bases from V and 5 bases from J; bases unmatched to any gene: 7. As DNA, the CDR3 is TGCGCCAGCAGCCAGCCCAGGGACAGGGGCCACGAGCAGTACTTC. It encodes CASSQPRDRGHEQYF.

This clonotype has at least ten counts. This rearrangement joins TRBV24-1 to TRBJ2-7; tentative D call: TRBD2 (6 bases). The ends were cut back, 4 bases at V and 6 bases at J, with 15 bases in the middle. Looked up from germline, CDR1 is KGHDR and CDR2 is SFDVKD. This CDR3 spans 14 amino acids. The CDR3 is CATSEGPRGGEQYF. The DNA for the CDR3 is TGTGCCACCAGTGAAGGGCCCCGGGGAGGCGAGCAGTACTTC.